Listed below are T cell receptor beta chains from one sample, sequenced in a study of CD8 T cells in ankylosing spondylitis. Each CDR3 protein is one row after TCRdb ran MiXCR on the 5' RACE reads. The sample yields 150,000 to 200,000 distinct CDR3 sequences, around 18% seen once. The sequenced material came from blood, either unsorted or a sorted T cell fraction (not recorded which). These receptors all come from a male donor with ankylosing spondylitis or in good health (not recorded which). Both conserved end residues are part of each CDR3. D genes are given only for firm matches.

CASSPGTGKEKLFF	TRBD1	TRBV12-3/TRBV12-4	TRBJ1-4
CAISDPSKALNTEAFF	-	TRBV10-3	TRBJ1-1
CSVDQQGTETQYF	-	TRBV29-1	TRBJ2-5
CAWSVFGGDGYTF	-	TRBV30	TRBJ1-2
CSSGRALETQYF	TRBD2	TRBV20-1	TRBJ2-5
CASSYSILAGAYEQYF	TRBD2	TRBV6-6	TRBJ2-7
CASSDTGLYQETQYF	-	TRBV25-1	TRBJ2-5
CASSPRGLAGNNEQFF	TRBD2	TRBV5-1	TRBJ2-1
CAISEHGTRGSGIQYF	TRBD2	TRBV10-3	TRBJ2-4
CASSVEGTGQYEQYF	TRBD1	TRBV9	TRBJ2-7
CASSPQNQPQHF	-	TRBV12-3/TRBV12-4	TRBJ1-5
CASRVGGNAQFF	TRBD2	TRBV12-3/TRBV12-4	TRBJ2-1
CASSLVLDGITGTGNTEAFF	-	TRBV5-4	TRBJ1-1
CASSLIFGTNSNQPQHF	-	TRBV12-3/TRBV12-4	TRBJ1-5
CASSQKDTQYF	-	TRBV3-1	TRBJ2-3
CASSFAPGRGDEQYF	-	TRBV5-1	TRBJ2-7
CASSQDLGSRQETQYF	-	TRBV4-1	TRBJ2-5
CASRESGRNNEQFF	TRBD2	TRBV12-3/TRBV12-4	TRBJ2-1
CASSLVGRFRDDQPQHF	-	TRBV5-1	TRBJ1-5
CASRPMGNRGQYNEQFF	-	TRBV11-1	TRBJ2-1
CASSSGQGNNQPQHF	TRBD1	TRBV5-5	TRBJ1-5
CASSPTEGGYNEQFF	-	TRBV5-1	TRBJ2-1
CASSLGRAPGNTIYF	-	TRBV28	TRBJ1-3
CASSEGPGLDTQYF	-	TRBV2	TRBJ2-3
CASSINRVGRGYNEQFF	TRBD2	TRBV7-2	TRBJ2-1
CASSHSSGNEQFF	-	TRBV3-1	TRBJ2-1
CAWSTRETQYF	-	TRBV30	TRBJ2-5
CASSLGGREIGEQYF	-	TRBV5-1	TRBJ2-7
CASSQAGQSTGELFF	-	TRBV12-3/TRBV12-4	TRBJ2-2
CASSLSGTGSGIQYF	TRBD1	TRBV5-1	TRBJ2-4
CSARVDRENTEAFF	TRBD1	TRBV20-1	TRBJ1-1
CASSRGDGVGYTF	-	TRBV7-9	TRBJ1-2
CASSLVGSLNTEAFF	-	TRBV11-2	TRBJ1-1
CSVEDQAGDTQYF	-	TRBV29-1	TRBJ2-3
CASSQGGLRTDTQYF	-	TRBV4-2	TRBJ2-3
CASSLGQAPTNEKLFF	-	TRBV5-1	TRBJ1-4
CSALSSGRETQYF	TRBD2	TRBV20-1	TRBJ2-5
CASSYHPTAAYEQYF	-	TRBV6-2/TRBV6-3	TRBJ2-7
CATSNLRSNEQFF	-	TRBV15	TRBJ2-1
CASSQDTRNTEAFF	-	TRBV12-3/TRBV12-4	TRBJ1-1
CASSSPGQGAGGYTF	TRBD1	TRBV27	TRBJ1-2
CAISPALGGYTF	-	TRBV10-3	TRBJ1-2